The 7 T cell receptor beta chains reported below all come from one sample, sequenced in a study of cytomegalovirus exposure and HLA in healthy donors. PCR involved 60 Vbeta and 13 Jbeta primers. The method was immunoSEQ multiplex PCR; TCRdb's version includes in-frame clones alone and lacks a portion of them. This sample's table reports approximately 120,000 clones. The sequencing input was PBMCs. The receptors come from a man aged 35 to 55 in good health and CMV-seronegative.

The chain is built from TRBV6-5 and TRBJ2-2, with a possible D match to TRBD1 (6 bases). CDR3 size: 14 residues. The V and J ends lost 6 bases and 15 bases respectively, with 23 bases between them. Per the germline V gene, CDR1 is MNHEY and CDR2 is SVGAGI. The CDR3 region has the DNA TGTGCCAGCAGCAGATTTCCGACAGGTTCGATGGTGTTTTTT. Protein: CASSRFPTGSMVFF.

The CDR3 DNA reads TGCGCCAGCAGCTTACAGGGGGCTGGCTCCTACGAGCAGTACTTC. Amino acid sequence: CASSLQGAGSYEQYF. The chain employs TRBV5-1 and TRBJ2-7; 9 positions match TRBD1. With 2 bases clipped from V and 0 bases from J, the junction kept 3 bases outside the gene matches. Germline CDR1 SGHRS, CDR2 YFSETQ. CDR3 length equals 15 residues.

The chain is built from TRBV5-6 and TRBJ1-3; weak D call: TRBD1 (5 bases). The CDR3 has 14 amino acids. Germline CDR1 and CDR2: SGHDT and YYEEEE. V was pared by 3 bases and J by 5 bases, with 12 bases between. In nucleotides, the CDR3 is TGTGCCAGCAGCTCCGGACCAGGGAGAAACACCATATATTTT. Translation gives CASSSGPGRNTIYF.

This chain uses TRBV5-1 with TRBJ2-1, with 9 nucleotides matching TRBD1. There are 16 residues in the CDR3. Germline values: CDR1 SGHRS, CDR2 YFSETQ. With V trimmed by 0 bases and J by 6 bases, 7 bases remained unmatched. The CDR3 bases are TGCGCCAGCAGCTTGGTCCCGGGACAGGGTAGCAATGAGCAGTTCTTC. Its translation is CASSLVPGQGSNEQFF.

The rearrangement links TRBV4-1 to TRBJ2-7; TRBD2 matches at 7 bases. The CDR3 has 15 residues. V shed 4 bases and J 7 bases; nucleotides not matched to a gene: 13. Germline V gene sequence: CDR1 MGHRA, CDR2 YSYEKL. CDR3 protein: CASSPALAGALEQYF. CDR3 in DNA: TGCGCCAGCAGCCCAGCCTTAGCGGGCGCTTTAGAGCAGTACTTC.

The chain has TRBV28 and TRBJ2-7; perhaps TRBD2 as D (5 bases). V was pared by 9 bases and J by 0 bases, with 18 bases between. Per the germline V gene, CDR1 is MDHEN and CDR2 is SYDVKM. The CDR3 sequence is 15 residues long. The CDR3 sequence is CARNPGKTSSYEQYF. CDR3 nucleotide sequence: TGTGCCAGGAACCCCGGGAAAACGAGCTCCTACGAGCAGTACTTC.

The chain carries TRBV28 and TRBJ2-5; a possible D gene is TRBD1 (5 bases). Per the germline V gene, CDR1 is MDHEN and CDR2 is SYDVKM. V lost 2 bases and J 2 bases, leaving 9 bases between the germline ends. The CDR3 extends over 14 amino acids. This chain's CDR3 is CASSLDRMQETQYF. Written as DNA, the CDR3 is TGTGCCAGCAGTTTAGACAGAATGCAAGAGACCCAGTACTTC. The full variable domain, completed using reference TRBV28 and TRBJ2-5, is DVKVTQSSRYLVKRTGEKVFLECVQDMDHENMFWYRQDPGLGLRLIYFSYDVKMKEKGDIPEGYSVSREKKERFSLILESASTNQTSMYLCASSLDRMQETQYFGPGTRLLVL.